This T cell receptor (beta chain) was documented in a study of identical twins. General observations from the study: Carriage of fewer insertions was seen in abundant cord blood beta clonotypes, whereas memory repertoires showed none.

Trimming removed 0 bases at V and 2 bases at J, with 11 bases between. Germline V gives CDR1 LGHNA, CDR2 YSLEER. The CDR3 extends over 15 amino acids. The sample holds many counts of this clonotype. Its antigen is currently unknown. Unique molecular identifiers were present on the cDNA, which also gained a universal primer site by template switching. TCRdb reprocessed the 5' RACE reads with MiXCR, giving one entry per CDR3 protein. Among under 300,000 distinct CDR3 sequences listed, about 8% were seen once. Healthy Caucasians alone served as donors. A further study also used this sample, focusing on yellow fever vaccine responses in identical twins.

V and J are TRBV4-3 and TRBJ2-7; D call uncertain. This clonotype was sampled from a woman younger than 30 in good health. Specimen: CD8+ T cells sorted from blood. CDR3 sequence (DNA): TGCGCCAGCAGCCAAGAAGTGACTGTAGCCTACGAGCAGTACTTC. This translates into CASSQEVTVAYEQYF.